The 20 T cell receptor beta chains presented below share a single source sample, sequenced in a study of cytomegalovirus exposure and HLA in healthy donors. Amplification used 60 Vbeta primers and 13 Jbeta primers. The table came from immunoSEQ multiplex PCR; TCRdb's copy has only in-frame clones and leaves some out. The sample has 120,000 to 150,000 clones, around 79% seen once. Sequences were obtained from PBMCs. These receptors were taken from a male donor in good health and CMV-seronegative.

The chain is built from TRBV1 and TRBJ1-2. TRBV1 is a recognized pseudogene. This CDR3 has 13 amino acids. CDR3 sequence (DNA): TGCACCAGCAGCCAAGGTGAGGGTTATGGCTACACCTTC. Protein product: CTSSQGEGYGYTF.

This chain links TRBV5-6 with TRBJ1-3, with no clear D. Per germline, CDR1 SGHDT and CDR2 YYEEEE. The ends were cut back, 0 bases at V and 0 bases at J, with 4 bases in the middle. The CDR3 contains 14 residues. CDR3 residues: CASSLVNSGNTIYF. As DNA, the CDR3 is TGTGCCAGCAGCTTGGTCAACTCTGGAAACACCATATATTTT.

This sequence joins TRBV5-4 and TRBJ1-1, with D tentatively TRBD1 (5 bases). The CDR3 contains 14 residues. CDR1 and CDR2 from the germline V gene are SGHNT and YYREEE (reference sequence). Trimming took 1 base from V and 1 from J, leaving 8 bases between them. CDR3 amino acids: CASSLTGGNTEAFF. CDR3 nucleotide sequence: TGTGCCAGCAGCTTGACGGGGGGGAACACTGAAGCTTTCTTT.

This chain uses TRBV7-8 with TRBJ2-5; 7 bases fit TRBD2. The end of the DNA fits TRBJ2-7 better, so the J call may be wrong. CDR1 is SGHVS and CDR2 is FQNEAQ in the germline V gene. CDR3 length: 16 residues. CDR3 nucleotides: TGTGCCAGCAGCCGAGCCACGGGAGGACCCACCGGCGAGCAGTACTTC. Its protein product is CASSRATGGPTGEQYF.

Comment on this clone: Compared with germline, one end of the junction differs, possibly owing to a read error. Other DNA sequences in the sample encode the same CDR3. The J gene is TRBJ2-3, the V gene TRBV4-1; D perhaps matches TRBD2 (7 bases). The CDR3 loop spans 15 amino acids. Germline assignment: CDR1 MGHRA and CDR2 YSYEKL. The CDR3 DNA is TGCGCCAGCAGCCAAAGTCGGGGGGCGACAGATACGCAGTACTTT. Translation: CASSQSRGATDTQYF.

Worth noting for this clone: The junction shows a germline mismatch at one end, possibly a read error. The DNA for the CDR3 is TGTTCCAGCAGCTTAGATGCGGGAGGGCCGTACGAGCAGTACTTC. It translates to CSSSLDAGGPYEQYF. The chain recombines TRBV7-9 with TRBJ2-7; 9 nucleotides agree with TRBD2. The CDR3 is 15 amino acids. Germline CDR1 is SEHNR and CDR2 is FQNEAQ (reference sequence).

The chain recombines TRBV28 with TRBJ1-1, with 8 positions matching TRBD1. The CDR3 consists of 14 residues. The V and J ends lost 7 bases and 0 bases, in that order; junction bases with no gene match: 4. CDR1 is MDHEN and CDR2 is SYDVKM in the germline V gene. The CDR3 reads CASTSGGMNTEAFF. The CDR3 coding sequence is TGTGCCAGCACTTCAGGGGGCATGAACACTGAAGCTTTCTTT.

The chain joins TRBV7-2 to TRBJ2-6; D remains ambiguous. V gave up 1 base and J gave up 4 bases, with 11 bases separating them. CDR1 is SGHTA, CDR2 FQGNSA, per germline. The CDR3 runs 16 residues. CDR3 in DNA: TGTGCCAGCAGCTTAGTCTCCCGGGTAGGGGCCAACGTCCTGACTTTC. This encodes CASSLVSRVGANVLTF.

The gene calls are TRBV25-1 and TRBJ1-1; 9 bases fit TRBD1. V lost 6 bases to trimming and J lost 8 bases; unmatched junction nucleotides: 4. CDR3 length: 12 residues. CDR1 and CDR2 from the germline V gene are MGHDK and SYGVNS. The CDR3 protein is CASRTQGAEAFF. The CDR3 DNA is TGTGCCAGCAGAACACAGGGGGCAGAAGCTTTCTTT.

The chain couples TRBV21-1 to TRBJ1-4. TRBV21-1 represents a pseudogene. CDR3 length equals 15 residues. The CDR3 nucleotides read TGTGCCAGCAGCAAAGAGCACCCGGCGGGAGAAAAACTGTTTTTT. Translating it yields CASSKEHPAGEKLFF.

The chain recombines TRBV9 with TRBJ1-3; D uncertain. Trimming removed 4 bases from V and 0 bases from J, with 14 bases in between. Looked up from germline, CDR1 is SGDLS and CDR2 is YYNGEE. The CDR3 extends over 16 amino acids. CDR3 nucleotide sequence: TGTGCCAGCAGCCCTCCTGGAGGGCCCTCTGGAAACACCATATATTTT. Translation: CASSPPGGPSGNTIYF.

The chain combines TRBV7-2 with TRBJ2-5; 12 nucleotides align to TRBD2. The CDR3 has 18 amino acids. Germline lookup yields CDR1 SGHTA and CDR2 FQGNSA. The junction had 17 bases not matched to a gene; V was cut back by 5 bases and J by 7 bases. As DNA, the CDR3 is TGTGCCAGCAGCCCTAGGACTAGCGGGGTAATGCTATTGGGGACCCAGTACTTC. This sequence encodes CASSPRTSGVMLLGTQYF.

J is TRBJ2-1 and V is TRBV7-6; D perhaps matches TRBD2 (8 bases). CDR1 is SGHVS, CDR2 FNYEAQ, per germline. The CDR3 runs 13 residues. Trimming removed 5 bases at V and 15 bases at J, with 20 bases between. The CDR3 sequence is CASSLRGGTSRFF. The DNA for the CDR3 is TGTGCCAGCAGCCTCAGGGGGGGGACTAGTAGGTTCTTC.

The rearrangement joins TRBV19 to TRBJ2-1, with 7 bases fitting TRBD2. Germline trimming cut 4 bases from V and 0 bases from J; bases unmatched to any gene: 3. The V gene's germline CDR1 is LNHDA and CDR2 SQIVND (reference sequence). The CDR3 contains 15 residues. This CDR3 is CASSRSSGSYNEQFF. CDR3 coding DNA: TGTGCCAGTAGTAGATCTAGCGGCTCCTACAATGAGCAGTTCTTC.

The chain couples TRBV18 to TRBJ2-7; 9 nucleotides agree with TRBD1. CDR1 is KGHSH and CDR2 is LQKENI in the germline V gene. This CDR3 has 15 amino acids. J was trimmed by 2 bases and V by 4 bases; bases with no gene match: 6. CDR3 nucleotide sequence: TGTGCCAGCTCACGGGCCGGGACAGGGACCTACGAGCAGTACTTC. Translating it yields CASSRAGTGTYEQYF.

The chain employs TRBV5-6 and TRBJ2-2, with TRBD1 identical over 7 bases. Germline CDR1 is SGHDT and CDR2 is YYEEEE. The CDR3 loop spans 16 amino acids. After removal of 3 bases from V and 2 bases from J, the junction contained 7 bases not matched to a gene. CDR3 nucleotides: TGTGCCAGCAGCTACCGGGACAGTGGAAACACCGGGGAGCTGTTTTTT. Protein: CASSYRDSGNTGELFF.

This clone was seen once. J is TRBJ1-6 and V is TRBV4-1; weak D call: TRBD1 (6 bases). The germline gives CDR1 MGHRA, CDR2 YSYEKL. The CDR3 is made up of 18 amino acids. The ends were cut back, 5 bases at V and 8 bases at J, with 25 bases in the middle. CDR3 region: CASSEGSGQWVGDSPLHF. DNA for the CDR3: TGCGCCAGCAGCGAGGGGTCCGGACAGTGGGTTGGTGATTCACCCCTCCACTTT.

On this clone: Other nucleotide sequences in the sample specify the same CDR3. The chain employs TRBV7-2 and TRBJ2-3; 13 bases agree with TRBD2. CDR3 size: 16 residues. With 1 base clipped from V and 6 bases from J, the junction kept 4 bases outside the gene matches. Germline CDR1 reads SGHTA; CDR2 reads FQGNSA. This chain's CDR3 is CASSLELAGGTDTQYF. As DNA, the CDR3 is TGTGCCAGCAGCTTAGAACTAGCGGGAGGGACGGATACGCAGTATTTT.

The chain recombines TRBV6-5 with TRBJ1-6, with 7 bases lining up with TRBD1. Looked up from germline, CDR1 is MNHEY and CDR2 is SVGAGI. After removal of 1 base from V and 7 bases from J, the junction contained 7 bases not matched to a gene. CDR3 length: 16 amino acids. In nucleotides, the CDR3 is TGTGCCAGCAGTTACTTGACGACAGGGACGAATTCACCCCTCCACTTT. Translated: CASSYLTTGTNSPLHF.

The genes are TRBV2 and TRBJ2-7; no clear D. The CDR3 length is 14 residues. V was clipped by 3 bases and J by 4 bases, with 13 bases between them. Germline-derived CDR1 and CDR2 are SNHLY and FYNNEI. The CDR3 region is CASSDPPGQYEQYF. CDR3 DNA: TGTGCCAGCAGTGACCCACCAGGCCAATACGAGCAGTACTTC.